The 5 T cell receptor beta chains in this list originate from one sample, sequenced in a study of blood T cell repertoires in COVID-19. Here immunoSEQ multiplex PCR was the method, and the copy in TCRdb shows in-frame clones only, minus some. The table has a few hundred thousand clones, about 79% seen once. Material: peripheral blood. These receptors originate from a man older than 75 with acute or convalescent COVID-19.

V usage is TRBV7-9 and J usage is TRBJ1-5; D unresolved. The length of the CDR3 is 15 residues. The V and J ends lost 5 bases and 5 bases respectively, with 16 bases between them. CDR1 and CDR2 (germline): SEHNR, FQNEAQ (reference sequence). DNA of the CDR3: TGTGCCAGCAGCCATACCGGGGATGTTGATCAGCCCCAGCATTTT. Protein: CASSHTGDVDQPQHF.

The chain couples TRBV4-1 to TRBJ1-3; D gene uncertain. Trimming shortened V by 0 bases and J by 2 bases, and 17 bases separated the two germline ends. Germline V gene sequence: CDR1 MGHRA, CDR2 YSYEKL. The CDR3 consists of 18 residues. This CDR3 is CASSQDSGLTGAGNTIYF. The CDR3 DNA reads as TGCGCCAGCAGCCAAGATTCCGGCCTCACTGGAGCTGGAAACACCATATATTTT.

The table lists this clone with a count of one. This chain links TRBV18 with TRBJ1-3; 9 bases align to TRBD1. This CDR3 has 19 amino acids. Germline CDR1 is KGHSH and CDR2 is LQKENI. Germline trimming cut 3 bases from V and 0 bases from J; bases unmatched to any gene: 12. The CDR3 loop reads CASSPLPGQGTSSGNTIYF. For the CDR3, the DNA is TGTGCCAGCTCACCCTTACCGGGACAGGGAACCTCCTCTGGAAACACCATATATTTT.

This chain connects TRBV3-1 (or the pseudogene TRBV3-2) to TRBJ1-5; no definite D call. Trimming took 4 bases from V and 1 from J, leaving 8 bases between them. CDR1 LGHDT and CDR2 YNNKEL come from the germline V gene (reference sequence). This CDR3 has 14 amino acids. CDR3: CASSPYGSNQPQHF. As DNA, the CDR3 is TGTGCCAGCAGCCCTTACGGGAGCAATCAGCCCCAGCATTTT.

This clone was seen at least ten times. This chain joins TRBV2 and TRBJ1-2; 11 bases match TRBD1. This CDR3 spans 14 amino acids. The junction had 7 bases not matched to a gene; V was cut back by 5 bases and J by 8 bases. The germline CDR1 and CDR2 sequences are SNHLY and FYNNEI. In nucleotides, the CDR3 is TGTGCCAGCAGTCTGTGGGACAGGGGGAGAGGCTACACCTTC. Its translation is CASSLWDRGRGYTF.